This record concerns one TCR beta chain sequence. The source of the sample is a study of blood T cells in healthy people across ages. Using a J-beta primer mix together with a sample-barcoded 5' primer, a second PCR was run for roughly 6 to 12 cycles. TCRdb called the 5' RACE reads again in MiXCR, with one record for every CDR3 protein. The repertoire consists of fewer than 2,000,000 distinct CDR3 sequences, with around 42% occurring once and the leading ten covering 23%. Germline CDR1 reads SGHRS; CDR2 reads YFSETQ. This CDR3 is 14 amino acids long. The sample comprised blood. The chain carries TRBV5-1 and TRBJ2-5; 7 bases align to TRBD1. The end of the DNA fits TRBJ2-7 better, so the J call may be wrong. The sequence was obtained from a human donor in good health. DNA for the CDR3: TGCGCCAGCAGCTCGCCACAGGGGACAAACGAGCAGTACTTC. Amino acid sequence: CASSSPQGTNEQYF.